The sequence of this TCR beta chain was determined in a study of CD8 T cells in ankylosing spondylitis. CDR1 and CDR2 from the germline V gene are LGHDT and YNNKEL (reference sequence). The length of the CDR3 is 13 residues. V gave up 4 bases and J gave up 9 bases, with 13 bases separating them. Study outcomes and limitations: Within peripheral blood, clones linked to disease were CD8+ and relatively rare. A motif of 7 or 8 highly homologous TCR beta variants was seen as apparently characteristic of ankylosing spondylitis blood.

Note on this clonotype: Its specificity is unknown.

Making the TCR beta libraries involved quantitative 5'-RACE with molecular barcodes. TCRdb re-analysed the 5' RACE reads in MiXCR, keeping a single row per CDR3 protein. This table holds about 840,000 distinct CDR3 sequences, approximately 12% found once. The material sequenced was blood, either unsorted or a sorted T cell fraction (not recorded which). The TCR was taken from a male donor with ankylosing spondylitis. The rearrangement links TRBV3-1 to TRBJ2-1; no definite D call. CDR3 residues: CASSRVSYGEQFF. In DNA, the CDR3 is TGTGCCAGCAGCCGGGTATCGTATGGTGAGCAGTTCTTC.